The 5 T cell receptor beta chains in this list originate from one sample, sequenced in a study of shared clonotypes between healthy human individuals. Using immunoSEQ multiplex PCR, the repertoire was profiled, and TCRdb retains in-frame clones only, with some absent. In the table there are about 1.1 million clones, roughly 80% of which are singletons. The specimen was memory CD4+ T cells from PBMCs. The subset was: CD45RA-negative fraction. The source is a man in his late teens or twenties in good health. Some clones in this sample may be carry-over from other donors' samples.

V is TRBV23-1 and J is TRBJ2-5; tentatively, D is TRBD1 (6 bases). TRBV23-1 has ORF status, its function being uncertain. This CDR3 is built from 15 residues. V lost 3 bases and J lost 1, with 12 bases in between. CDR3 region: CASSHLMGAQETQYF. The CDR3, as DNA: TGCGCCAGCAGTCACCTTATGGGGGCCCAAGAGACCCAGTACTTC.

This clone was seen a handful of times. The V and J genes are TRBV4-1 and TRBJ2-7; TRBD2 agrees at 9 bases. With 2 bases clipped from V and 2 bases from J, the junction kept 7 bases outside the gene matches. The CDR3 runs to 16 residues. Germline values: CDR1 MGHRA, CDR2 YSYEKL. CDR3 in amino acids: CASSQTLAGRPYEQYF. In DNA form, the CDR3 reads TGCGCCAGCAGCCAAACTCTAGCGGGAAGGCCCTACGAGCAGTACTTC.

The CDR3 is CASSLLPLPDTQYF. The CDR3, as DNA: TGCGCCAGCAGCTTGTTACCGTTACCAGATACGCAGTATTTT. The chain carries TRBV5-1 and TRBJ2-3; D gene unclear. Trimming shortened V by 1 base and J by 4 bases, and 10 bases separated the two germline ends. Germline assignment: CDR1 SGHRS and CDR2 YFSETQ. The length of the CDR3 is 14 residues.

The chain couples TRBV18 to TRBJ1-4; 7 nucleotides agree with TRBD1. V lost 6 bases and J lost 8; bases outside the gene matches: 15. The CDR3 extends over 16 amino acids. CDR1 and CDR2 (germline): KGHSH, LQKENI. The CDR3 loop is CASSRGDSPISEKLFF. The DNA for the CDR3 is TGTGCCAGCTCCCGGGGGGACAGCCCAATTTCGGAAAAACTGTTTTTT.

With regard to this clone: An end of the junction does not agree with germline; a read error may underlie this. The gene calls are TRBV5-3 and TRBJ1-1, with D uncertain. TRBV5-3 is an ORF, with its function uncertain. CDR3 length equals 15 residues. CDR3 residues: CASSLDGWMNTEAFF. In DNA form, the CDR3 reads TGTGCCAGCAGCTTGGACGGATGGATGAACACTGAAGCTTTCTTT.